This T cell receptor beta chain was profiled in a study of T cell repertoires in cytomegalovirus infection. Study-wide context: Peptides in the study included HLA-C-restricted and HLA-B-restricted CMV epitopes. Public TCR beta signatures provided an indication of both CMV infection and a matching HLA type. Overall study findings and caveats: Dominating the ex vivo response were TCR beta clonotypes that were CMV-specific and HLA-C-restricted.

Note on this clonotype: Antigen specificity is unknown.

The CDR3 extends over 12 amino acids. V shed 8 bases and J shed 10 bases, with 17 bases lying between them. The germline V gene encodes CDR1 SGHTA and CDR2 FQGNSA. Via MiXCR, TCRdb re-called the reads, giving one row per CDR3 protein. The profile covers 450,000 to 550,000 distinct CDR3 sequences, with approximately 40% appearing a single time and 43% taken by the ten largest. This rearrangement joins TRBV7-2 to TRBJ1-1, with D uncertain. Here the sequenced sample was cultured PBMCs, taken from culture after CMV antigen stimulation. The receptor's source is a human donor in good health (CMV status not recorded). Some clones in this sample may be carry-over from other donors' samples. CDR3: CASPPNPRPAFF. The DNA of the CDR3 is TGTGCCAGCCCCCCAAATCCGCGCCCAGCTTTCTTT.